This T cell receptor (beta chain) was sequenced during a study of cytomegalovirus exposure and HLA in healthy donors. This clone was observed once. The V segment lost 6 bases and the J segment 1 base; nucleotides outside the gene matches: 5. Germline loops: CDR1 MNHNY, CDR2 SVGAGI (reference sequence). The CDR3 runs to 14 residues. The PCR was carried out with 60 Vbeta primers and 13 Jbeta primers. Original data processing: Later work found around 72 million unique TCR beta chains, with about 10 million shared. Data came from immunoSEQ multiplex PCR; TCRdb stores just in-frame clones and leaves some out. The DNA was the basis for D and trimming; V, J and clone size are from that table. Among almost 200,000 clones, around 77% were seen once, and the ten largest hold roughly 2%.

The chain employs TRBV6-6 and TRBJ2-7; TRBD2 agrees at 8 bases. The specimen sequenced was PBMCs. This receptor was taken from a man between 25 and 39 years old in good health and CMV-seronegative. The CDR3 region is CASSPGLASYEQYF. The CDR3 nucleotides are TGTGCCAGCAGCCCTGGACTAGCTTCCTACGAGCAGTACTTC.